A selection of T cell receptor beta chains follows, all from one sample in a study of cytomegalovirus exposure and HLA in healthy donors. TCRdb's table, derived via immunoSEQ multiplex PCR, lists solely in-frame clones and lacks some. The sample records 150,000 to 200,000 clones, roughly 80% being singletons. Material: PBMCs. These receptors were taken from a woman aged 18-35 years in good health and CMV-seronegative. CDR3s include the opening cysteine and the closing phenylalanine or tryptophan. The order of the fields is CDR3 DNA, CDR3 protein, clone size, D gene, V gene, J gene. The D gene is left open where the match is weak. Rows may omit the clone size; those that give it use once, few, many or a size class.

CDR3 DNA: TGTGCCAGCAGCCCTCGCTCGGGGACTGGGGCCAACGTCCTGACTTTC; CDR3 protein: CASSPRSGTGANVLTF; clone size: NA; D gene: NA; V gene: TRBV11-3; J gene: TRBJ2-6
CDR3 DNA: TGTGCCAGCACAGCGGGAGGACCCACCACAGATACGCAGTATTTT; CDR3 protein: CASTAGGPTTDTQYF; clone size: NA; D gene: TRBD2; V gene: TRBV2; J gene: TRBJ2-3
CDR3 DNA: TGCGCCAGCAGCCATAGCGGGAGCTCCTACAATGAGCAGTTCTTC; CDR3 protein: CASSHSGSSYNEQFF; clone size: NA; D gene: TRBD2; V gene: TRBV4-3; J gene: TRBJ2-1
CDR3 DNA: TGTGCCAGCAGCCCGCTAGCGGGAGCCCGGAATGAGCAGTTCTTC; CDR3 protein: CASSPLAGARNEQFF; clone size: NA; D gene: TRBD2; V gene: TRBV9; J gene: TRBJ2-1
CDR3 DNA: TGTGCCAGCAGTTACAGGAGGGCGGACAATGAGCAGTTCTTC; CDR3 protein: CASSYRRADNEQFF; clone size: NA; D gene: NA; V gene: TRBV27; J gene: TRBJ2-1
CDR3 DNA: TGTGCCAGTCAGGGGGCTAGTTTAAACACTGAAGCTTTCTTT; CDR3 protein: CASQGASLNTEAFF; clone size: NA; D gene: TRBD1; V gene: TRBV6-5; J gene: TRBJ1-1
CDR3 DNA: TGTGCCAGCAGTCTCCCGCCCGGGACAGGGGGCGGTTCCTACGAGCAGTACTTC; CDR3 protein: CASSLPPGTGGGSYEQYF; clone size: NA; D gene: TRBD1; V gene: TRBV27; J gene: TRBJ2-7
CDR3 DNA: TGCGCCAGCCGAACGGGACAAACCTACAATGAGCAGTTCTTC; CDR3 protein: CASRTGQTYNEQFF; clone size: NA; D gene: NA; V gene: TRBV5-1; J gene: TRBJ2-1
CDR3 DNA: TGTGCCAGCAGTGAACTGAGTCTCTATGGCTACACCTTC; CDR3 protein: CASSELSLYGYTF; clone size: NA; D gene: NA; V gene: TRBV6-1; J gene: TRBJ1-2
CDR3 DNA: TGTGCCAGCAGCTTGGCTCAGCGGGGGATCACAGATACGCAGTATTTT; CDR3 protein: CASSLAQRGITDTQYF; clone size: NA; D gene: TRBD2; V gene: TRBV5-4; J gene: TRBJ2-3
CDR3 DNA: TGTGCTAGCAGCGAAGACAGGGGCTCGACAAGGACCCAGTACTTC; CDR3 protein: CASSEDRGSTRTQYF; clone size: NA; D gene: TRBD1; V gene: TRBV7-7; J gene: TRBJ2-5
CDR3 DNA: TGCGCCAGCAGCTTAGGGACAGGGGGCGTGATTTTTAACACTGAAGCTTTCTTT; CDR3 protein: CASSLGTGGVIFNTEAFF; clone size: NA; D gene: TRBD1; V gene: TRBV4-1; J gene: TRBJ1-1
CDR3 DNA: TGCGCCAGCAGCTCAAATACACAGGGGCACGAGCAGTACTTC; CDR3 protein: CASSSNTQGHEQYF; clone size: NA; D gene: TRBD1; V gene: TRBV5-1; J gene: TRBJ2-7
CDR3 DNA: TGTGCCAGCAGCCCCGGGACTAGCGGGAACACAGATACGCAGTATTTT; CDR3 protein: CASSPGTSGNTDTQYF; clone size: NA; D gene: TRBD2; V gene: TRBV7-9; J gene: TRBJ2-3
CDR3 DNA: TGTGCCAGCAGTTCCCGCCCCACAGGGGTACCCCTCGAGCAGTACTTC; CDR3 protein: CASSSRPTGVPLEQYF; clone size: NA; D gene: TRBD1; V gene: TRBV27; J gene: TRBJ2-7
CDR3 DNA: TGTGCCACCAGCAGTCAGGGGGCGAACACCGGGGAGCTGTTTTTT; CDR3 protein: CATSSQGANTGELFF; clone size: NA; D gene: TRBD1; V gene: TRBV15; J gene: TRBJ2-2
CDR3 DNA: TGTGCCAGTAGTCTTAGCGGGAGTCAGACCCAGTACTTC; CDR3 protein: CASSLSGSQTQYF; clone size: NA; D gene: TRBD2; V gene: TRBV19; J gene: TRBJ2-5
CDR3 DNA: TGCGCCAGCAGCCAAGCGACTAGCGGGATAACAGATACGCAGTATTTT; CDR3 protein: CASSQATSGITDTQYF; clone size: NA; D gene: TRBD2; V gene: TRBV4-3; J gene: TRBJ2-3
CDR3 DNA: TGTGCCAGTAGTATGGCCGCAGCGGGAAAGGTCTATGAGCAGTTCTTC; CDR3 protein: CASSMAAAGKVYEQFF; clone size: NA; D gene: TRBD2; V gene: TRBV19; J gene: TRBJ2-1
CDR3 DNA: TGTGCCAGCAGTGTAGACAGTGAGAACACTGAAGCTTTCTTT; CDR3 protein: CASSVDSENTEAFF; clone size: few; D gene: NA; V gene: TRBV6-4; J gene: TRBJ1-1
CDR3 DNA: TGCAGCGTCCTGACAGGTACTGACGGCTACACCTTC; CDR3 protein: CSVLTGTDGYTF; clone size: NA; D gene: NA; V gene: TRBV29-1; J gene: TRBJ1-2
CDR3 DNA: TGTGCCAGCAGCCAAGCGCGCGGGACAGGGCGATCGCCCCAGCATTTT; CDR3 protein: CASSQARGTGRSPQHF; clone size: NA; D gene: TRBD1; V gene: TRBV4-2; J gene: TRBJ1-5
CDR3 DNA: TGTGCCAGCAGCAACCGATTAGCGGGAGAAGGGCCTAGAAGGCGGAATGAGCAGTTCTTC; CDR3 protein: CASSNRLAGEGPRRRNEQFF; clone size: NA; D gene: NA; V gene: TRBV21-1; J gene: TRBJ2-1
CDR3 DNA: TGTGCCAGCAGCACCCCAGGGTCGTATGGCTACACCTTC; CDR3 protein: CASSTPGSYGYTF; clone size: NA; D gene: NA; V gene: TRBV7-2; J gene: TRBJ1-2
CDR3 DNA: TGTGCCAGCAGTATACAGGGAAACACTGAAGCTTTCTTT; CDR3 protein: CASSIQGNTEAFF; clone size: once; D gene: NA; V gene: TRBV28; J gene: TRBJ1-1
CDR3 DNA: TGTGCCAGCAGTGAAGTTGGGGGCAGTAAGCGTCAGCCCCAGCATTTT; CDR3 protein: CASSEVGGSKRQPQHF; clone size: once; D gene: NA; V gene: TRBV2; J gene: TRBJ1-5
CDR3 DNA: TGCGCCAGCAGCCGCCAACAGACCTCTGGGGCCAACGTCCTGACTTTC; CDR3 protein: CASSRQQTSGANVLTF; clone size: NA; D gene: NA; V gene: TRBV4-1; J gene: TRBJ2-6
CDR3 DNA: TGTGCCAGCAGCCCGGACAGACCTTATCCCTACGAGCAGTACTTC; CDR3 protein: CASSPDRPYPYEQYF; clone size: NA; D gene: NA; V gene: TRBV28; J gene: TRBJ2-7
CDR3 DNA: TGTGCCAGCAGTGAATATTACAGGGGTGGTGAAAAACTGTTTTTT; CDR3 protein: CASSEYYRGGEKLFF; clone size: NA; D gene: TRBD1; V gene: TRBV25-1; J gene: TRBJ1-4
CDR3 DNA: TGTGCCAGCAGCAACCGGGAGGCCGGAAACACAGATACGCAGTATTTT; CDR3 protein: CASSNREAGNTDTQYF; clone size: NA; D gene: TRBD2; V gene: TRBV11-3; J gene: TRBJ2-3
CDR3 DNA: TGTGCCATCAGTGAAGCAGGGGTCCAACCCTACGAGCAGTACTTC; CDR3 protein: CAISEAGVQPYEQYF; clone size: NA; D gene: NA; V gene: TRBV10-3; J gene: TRBJ2-7
CDR3 DNA: TGTGCCAGCAGTTTCGGGTGGCAGAATAATCAGCCCCAGCATTTT; CDR3 protein: CASSFGWQNNQPQHF; clone size: NA; D gene: NA; V gene: TRBV28; J gene: TRBJ1-5